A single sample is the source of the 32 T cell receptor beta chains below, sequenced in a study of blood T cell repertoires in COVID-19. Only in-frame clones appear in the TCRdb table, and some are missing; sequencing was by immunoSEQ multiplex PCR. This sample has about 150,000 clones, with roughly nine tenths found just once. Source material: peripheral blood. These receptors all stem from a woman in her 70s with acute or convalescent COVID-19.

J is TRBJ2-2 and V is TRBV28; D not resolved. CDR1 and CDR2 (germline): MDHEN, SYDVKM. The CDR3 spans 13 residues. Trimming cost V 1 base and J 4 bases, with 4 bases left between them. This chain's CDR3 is CASSLLATGELFF. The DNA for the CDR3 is TGTGCCAGCAGTTTATTGGCCACCGGGGAGCTGTTTTTT.

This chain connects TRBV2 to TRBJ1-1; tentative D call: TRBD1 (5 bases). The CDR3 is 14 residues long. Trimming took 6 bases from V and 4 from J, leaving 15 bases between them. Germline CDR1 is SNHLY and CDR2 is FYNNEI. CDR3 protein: CASRSRVGGTEAFF. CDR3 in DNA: TGTGCCAGCAGGAGCCGGGTGGGGGGCACTGAAGCTTTCTTT.

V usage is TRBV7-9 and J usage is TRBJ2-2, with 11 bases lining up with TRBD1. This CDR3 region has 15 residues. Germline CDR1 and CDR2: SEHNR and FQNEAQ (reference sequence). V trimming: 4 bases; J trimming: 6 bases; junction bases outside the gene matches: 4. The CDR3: CASSSRDRGAGELFF. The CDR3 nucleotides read TGTGCCAGCAGCTCCCGGGACAGGGGGGCCGGGGAGCTGTTTTTT.

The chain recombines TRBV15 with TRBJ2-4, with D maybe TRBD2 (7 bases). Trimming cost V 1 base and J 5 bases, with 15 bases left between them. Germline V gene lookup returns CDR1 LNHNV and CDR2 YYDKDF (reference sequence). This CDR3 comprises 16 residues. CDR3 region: CATSRGFEGGQNIQYF. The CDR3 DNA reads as TGTGCCACCAGCAGAGGATTCGAGGGGGGGCAAAACATTCAGTACTTC.

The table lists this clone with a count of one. CDR3: CAISGLLAGSGNEQFF. The CDR3 bases are TGTGCCATCAGTGGGCTCCTAGCGGGTTCTGGTAATGAGCAGTTCTTC. The chain joins TRBV10-3 to TRBJ2-1, with 8 nucleotides matching TRBD2. J lost 7 bases, V lost 4 bases, and 12 bases had no gene match. Germline V lookup: CDR1 ENHRY, CDR2 SYGVKD. The CDR3 is made up of 16 amino acids.

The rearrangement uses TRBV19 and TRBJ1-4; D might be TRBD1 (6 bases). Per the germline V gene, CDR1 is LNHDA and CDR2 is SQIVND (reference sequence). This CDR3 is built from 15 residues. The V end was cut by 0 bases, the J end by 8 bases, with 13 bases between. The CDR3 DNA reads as TGTGCCAGTAGTATAGATGGGGGCCAGAGCGAAAAACTGTTTTTT. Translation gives CASSIDGGQSEKLFF.

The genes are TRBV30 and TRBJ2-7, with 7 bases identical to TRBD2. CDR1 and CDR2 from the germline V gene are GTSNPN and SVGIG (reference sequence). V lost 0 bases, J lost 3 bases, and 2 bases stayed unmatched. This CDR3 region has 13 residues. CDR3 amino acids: CAWSVAGVYEQYF. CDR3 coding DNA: TGTGCCTGGAGTGTCGCGGGGGTCTACGAGCAGTACTTC.

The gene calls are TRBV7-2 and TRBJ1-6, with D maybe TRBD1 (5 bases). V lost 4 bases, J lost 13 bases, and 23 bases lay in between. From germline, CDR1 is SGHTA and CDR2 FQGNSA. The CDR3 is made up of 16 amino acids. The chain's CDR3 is CASSSGTWGPTAPLHF. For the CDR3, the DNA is TGTGCCAGCAGCTCCGGGACTTGGGGCCCGACGGCGCCCCTCCACTTT.

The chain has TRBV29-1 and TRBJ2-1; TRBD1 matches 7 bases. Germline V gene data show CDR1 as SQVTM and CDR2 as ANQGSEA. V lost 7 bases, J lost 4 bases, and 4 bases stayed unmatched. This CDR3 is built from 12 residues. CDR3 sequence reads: CSGGQKYNEQFF. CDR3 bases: TGCAGCGGGGGACAGAAGTACAATGAGCAGTTCTTC.

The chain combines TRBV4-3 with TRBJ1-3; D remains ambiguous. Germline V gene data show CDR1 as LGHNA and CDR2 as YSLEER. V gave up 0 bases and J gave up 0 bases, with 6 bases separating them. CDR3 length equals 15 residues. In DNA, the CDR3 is TGCGCCAGCAGCCAAGACCAGATCTCTGGAAACACCATATATTTT. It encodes CASSQDQISGNTIYF.

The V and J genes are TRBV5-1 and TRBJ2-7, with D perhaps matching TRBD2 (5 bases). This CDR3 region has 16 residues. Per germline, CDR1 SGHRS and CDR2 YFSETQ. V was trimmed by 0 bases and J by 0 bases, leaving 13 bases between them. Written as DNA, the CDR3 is TGCGCCAGCAGCTTGGCCTCACAGCGGATCTCCTACGAGCAGTACTTC. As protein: CASSLASQRISYEQYF.

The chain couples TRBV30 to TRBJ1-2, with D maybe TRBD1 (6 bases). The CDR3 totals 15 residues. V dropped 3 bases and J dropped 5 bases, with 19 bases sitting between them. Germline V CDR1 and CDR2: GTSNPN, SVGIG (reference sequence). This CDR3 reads CAWSVRDKGIYGYTF. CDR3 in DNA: TGTGCCTGGAGCGTTCGGGACAAGGGGATTTATGGCTACACCTTC. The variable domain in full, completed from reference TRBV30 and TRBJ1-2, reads SQTIHQWPATLVQPVGSPLSLECTVEGTSNPNLYWYRQAAGRGLQLLFYSVGIGQISSEVPQNLSASRPQDRQFILSSKKLLLSDSGFYLCAWSVRDKGIYGYTFGSGTRLTVV.

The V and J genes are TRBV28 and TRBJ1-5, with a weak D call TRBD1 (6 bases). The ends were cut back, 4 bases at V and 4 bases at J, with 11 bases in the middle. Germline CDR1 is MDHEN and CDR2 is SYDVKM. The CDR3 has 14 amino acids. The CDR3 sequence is CASSSDSLNQPQHF. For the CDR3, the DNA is TGTGCCAGCAGTTCGGACAGTCTAAATCAGCCCCAGCATTTT.

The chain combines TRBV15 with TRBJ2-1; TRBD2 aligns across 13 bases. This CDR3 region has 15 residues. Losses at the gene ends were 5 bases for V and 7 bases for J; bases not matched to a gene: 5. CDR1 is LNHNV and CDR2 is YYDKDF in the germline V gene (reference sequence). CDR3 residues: CATSHRTSGRNEQFF. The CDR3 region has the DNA TGTGCCACCAGCCACCGGACTAGCGGGAGAAATGAGCAGTTCTTC.

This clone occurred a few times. CDR3 nucleotides: TGTGCCAGCAGTCAAGGACAGGGGGCTGGCGAAAAACTGTTTTTT. It encodes CASSQGQGAGEKLFF. The genes are TRBV6-6 and TRBJ1-4; 11 bases line up with TRBD1. Germline V gene sequence: CDR1 MNHNY, CDR2 SVGAGI (reference sequence). The CDR3 runs to 15 residues. Germline trimming cut 5 bases from V and 8 bases from J; bases unmatched to any gene: 7.

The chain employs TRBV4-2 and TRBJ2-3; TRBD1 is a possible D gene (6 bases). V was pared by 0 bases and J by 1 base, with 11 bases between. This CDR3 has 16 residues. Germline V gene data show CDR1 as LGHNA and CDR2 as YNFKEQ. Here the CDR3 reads CASSQDEQGGTDTQYF. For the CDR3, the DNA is TGTGCCAGCAGCCAAGATGAACAGGGTGGCACAGATACGCAGTATTTT.

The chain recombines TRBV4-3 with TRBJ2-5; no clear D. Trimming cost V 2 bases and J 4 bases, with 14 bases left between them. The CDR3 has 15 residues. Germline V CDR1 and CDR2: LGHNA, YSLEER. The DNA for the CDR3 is TGCGCCAGCAGCCAATCACCCGCCGAGCGAGAGACCCAGTACTTC. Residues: CASSQSPAERETQYF.

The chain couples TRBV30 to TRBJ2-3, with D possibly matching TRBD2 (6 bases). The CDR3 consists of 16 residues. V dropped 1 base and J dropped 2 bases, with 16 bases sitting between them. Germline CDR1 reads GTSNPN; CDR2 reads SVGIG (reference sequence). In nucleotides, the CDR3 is TGTGCCTGGAGTGCCTTAGCGGACGCGTACACAGATACGCAGTATTTT. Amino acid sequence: CAWSALADAYTDTQYF. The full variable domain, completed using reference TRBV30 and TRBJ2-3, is SQTIHQWPATLVQPVGSPLSLECTVEGTSNPNLYWYRQAAGRGLQLLFYSVGIGQISSEVPQNLSASRPQDRQFILSSKKLLLSDSGFYLCAWSALADAYTDTQYFGPGTRLTVL.

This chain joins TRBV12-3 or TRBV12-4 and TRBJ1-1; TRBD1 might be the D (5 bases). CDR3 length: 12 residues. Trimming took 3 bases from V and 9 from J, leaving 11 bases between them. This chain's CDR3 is CASSFFRQKAFF. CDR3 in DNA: TGTGCCAGCAGTTTTTTTCGACAGAAAGCTTTCTTT.

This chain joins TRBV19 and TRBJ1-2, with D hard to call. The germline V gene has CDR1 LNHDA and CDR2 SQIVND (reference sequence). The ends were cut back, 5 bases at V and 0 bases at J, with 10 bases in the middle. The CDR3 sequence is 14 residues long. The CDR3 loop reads CASSPPGTNYGYTF. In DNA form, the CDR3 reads TGTGCCAGTAGTCCCCCGGGAACTAACTATGGCTACACCTTC.

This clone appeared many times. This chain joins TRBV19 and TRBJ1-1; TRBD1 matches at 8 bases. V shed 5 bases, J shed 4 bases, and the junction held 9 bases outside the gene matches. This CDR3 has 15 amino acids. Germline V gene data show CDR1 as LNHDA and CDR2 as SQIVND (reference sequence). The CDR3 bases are TGTGCCAGTAGTTGGCCCGGACAGGGTAGCACTGAAGCTTTCTTT. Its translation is CASSWPGQGSTEAFF.

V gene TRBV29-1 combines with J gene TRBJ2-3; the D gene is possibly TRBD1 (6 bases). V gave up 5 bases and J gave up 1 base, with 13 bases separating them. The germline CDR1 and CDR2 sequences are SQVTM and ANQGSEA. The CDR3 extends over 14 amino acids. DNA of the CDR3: TGCAGCGTTATCCGGGACACCGGCACAGATACGCAGTATTTT. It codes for CSVIRDTGTDTQYF.

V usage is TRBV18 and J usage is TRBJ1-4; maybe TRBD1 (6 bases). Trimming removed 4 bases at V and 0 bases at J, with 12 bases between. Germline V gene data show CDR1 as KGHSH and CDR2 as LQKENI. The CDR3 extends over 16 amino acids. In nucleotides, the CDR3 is TGTGCCAGCTCACTTTGGGGGCCAGCAACTAATGAAAAACTGTTTTTT. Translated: CASSLWGPATNEKLFF. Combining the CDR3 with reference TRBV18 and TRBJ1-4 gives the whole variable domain NAGVMQNPRHLVRRRGQEARLRCSPMKGHSHVYWYRQLPEEGLKFMVYLQKENIIDESGMPKERFSAEFPKEGPSILRIQQVVRGDSAAYFCASSLWGPATNEKLFFGSGTQLSVL.

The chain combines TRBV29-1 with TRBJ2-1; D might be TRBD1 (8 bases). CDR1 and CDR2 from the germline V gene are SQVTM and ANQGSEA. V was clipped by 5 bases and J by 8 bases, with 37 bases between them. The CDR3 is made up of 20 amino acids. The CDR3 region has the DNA TGCAGCGTTTTGGGTCTGGACAGGGCCCTTGGGGCGGGAGTACCTGATGAGCAGTTCTTC. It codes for CSVLGLDRALGAGVPDEQFF.

DNA of the CDR3: TGTGCCAGCAGCTTTACTAGCGGGAGGGCCAGGGCCTACAATGAGCAGTTCTTC. Its translation is CASSFTSGRARAYNEQFF. This chain connects TRBV7-9 to TRBJ2-1; 13 bases are shared with TRBD2. The CDR3 runs 18 residues. Germline loops: CDR1 SEHNR, CDR2 FQNEAQ (reference sequence). J was trimmed by 2 bases and V by 3 bases; bases with no gene match: 7.

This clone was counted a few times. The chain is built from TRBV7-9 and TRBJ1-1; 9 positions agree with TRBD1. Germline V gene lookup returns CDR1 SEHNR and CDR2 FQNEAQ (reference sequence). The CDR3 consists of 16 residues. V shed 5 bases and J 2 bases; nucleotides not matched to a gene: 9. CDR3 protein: CASSNPGQGSNTEAFF. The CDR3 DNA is TGTGCCAGCAGCAACCCGGGACAGGGTTCAAACACTGAAGCTTTCTTT.

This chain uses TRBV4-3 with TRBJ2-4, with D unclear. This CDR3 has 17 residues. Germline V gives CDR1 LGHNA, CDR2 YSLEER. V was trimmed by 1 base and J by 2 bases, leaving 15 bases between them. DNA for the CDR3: TGCGCCAGCAGCCAAGGTCTCACCCTAACCTCCAAAAACATTCAGTACTTC. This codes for CASSQGLTLTSKNIQYF.

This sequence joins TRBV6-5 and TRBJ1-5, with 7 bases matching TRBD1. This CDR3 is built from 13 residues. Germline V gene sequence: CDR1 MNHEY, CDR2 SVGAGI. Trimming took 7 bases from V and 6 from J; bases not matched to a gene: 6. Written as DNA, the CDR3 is TGTGCCAGCAATACAGGGGTCTCTCAGCCCCAGCATTTT. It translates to CASNTGVSQPQHF.

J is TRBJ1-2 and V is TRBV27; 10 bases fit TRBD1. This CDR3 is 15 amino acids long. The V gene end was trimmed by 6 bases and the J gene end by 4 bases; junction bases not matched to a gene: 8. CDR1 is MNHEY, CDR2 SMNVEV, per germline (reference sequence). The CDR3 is CASRTLGQGSYGYTF. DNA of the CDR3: TGTGCCAGCAGGACACTGGGACAGGGGTCCTATGGCTACACCTTC.

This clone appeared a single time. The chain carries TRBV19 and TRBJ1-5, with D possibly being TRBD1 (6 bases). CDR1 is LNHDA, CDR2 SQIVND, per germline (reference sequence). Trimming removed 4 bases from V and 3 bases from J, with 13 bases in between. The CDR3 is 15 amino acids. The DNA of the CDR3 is TGTGCCAGTAGTAGGGACACCCCGGACAATCAGCCCCAGCATTTT. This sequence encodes CASSRDTPDNQPQHF.

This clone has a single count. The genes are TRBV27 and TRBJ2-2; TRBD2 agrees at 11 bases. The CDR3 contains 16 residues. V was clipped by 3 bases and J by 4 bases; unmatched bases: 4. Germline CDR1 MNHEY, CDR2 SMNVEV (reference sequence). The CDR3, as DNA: TGTGCCAGCAGTTTTCTAGCGGGGGGTTTCACCGGGGAGCTGTTTTTT. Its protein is CASSFLAGGFTGELFF.

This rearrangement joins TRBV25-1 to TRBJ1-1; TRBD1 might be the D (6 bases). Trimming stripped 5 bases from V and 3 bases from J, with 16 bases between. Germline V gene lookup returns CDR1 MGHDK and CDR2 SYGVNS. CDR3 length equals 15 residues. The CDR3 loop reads CASSQGGMSDTEAFF. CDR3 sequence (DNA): TGTGCCAGCAGTCAAGGGGGAATGTCGGACACTGAAGCTTTCTTT.